A selection of T cell receptor beta chains follows, all from one sample in a study of shared clonotypes between healthy human individuals. Produced via immunoSEQ multiplex PCR; TCRdb's table is partial and in-frame only. In the table there are more than 550,000 clones, roughly two thirds of which are singletons. Material for sequencing was memory CD4+ T cells sorted from blood. The receptors were gathered from a woman aged 25-40 years in good health. The CDR3 runs from the conserved cysteine through the conserved F or W. Fields, in order: J gene, clone size, CDR3 length, D gene, V gene, CDR3 protein, CDR3 DNA. A D gene is named only where the DNA matches it firmly. Only part of the rows carry a size: once, few, many, or a class if the clone is expanded.

>TRBJ1-1|.|16|TRBD1|TRBV5-1
CASSLSGQGFGTEAFF
TGCGCCAGCAGCTTGAGCGGACAGGGGTTTGGCACTGAAGCTTTCTTT
>TRBJ2-3|.|18|TRBD2|TRBV19
CASPLTRGLAQRADTQYF
TGTGCCAGCCCCCTAACGAGGGGACTAGCACAAAGGGCAGATACGCAGTATTTT
>TRBJ2-7|.|16|.|TRBV1
CTSSQDSREGSYEQYF
TGCACCAGCAGCCAAGATTCGCGGGAGGGCTCCTACGAGCAGTACTTC
>TRBJ2-3|.|15|TRBD2|TRBV6-5
CASSSPSGRTDTQYF
TGTGCCAGCAGTTCACCTAGCGGGAGAACAGATACGCAGTATTTT
>TRBJ2-7|.|15|.|TRBV27
CASSPEAGSSYEQYF
TGTGCCAGCAGTCCTGAGGCGGGGAGCTCCTACGAGCAGTACTTC
>TRBJ2-3|.|14|.|TRBV5-4
CASTSASSTDTQYF
TGTGCCAGCACCAGCGCATCTAGCACAGATACGCAGTATTTT
>TRBJ2-2|.|11|.|TRBV2
CASSVAGELFF
TGTGCCAGCAGTGTAGCAGGGGAGCTGTTTTTT
>TRBJ2-1|many|11|.|TRBV6-6
CASSYSRDWFF
TGTGCCAGCAGTTACTCCCGGGATTGGTTCTTC
>TRBJ1-5|once|16|.|TRBV18
CASSPEARGGNQPQHF
TGTGCCAGCTCACCAGAGGCCAGGGGTGGCAATCAGCCCCAGCATTTT
>TRBJ2-1|.|14|TRBD2|TRBV29-1
CSVTGTSGHNEQFF
TGCAGCGTAACCGGGACTAGCGGCCACAATGAGCAGTTCTTC
>TRBJ1-1|.|12|.|TRBV19
CASSMGFAEAFF
TGTGCCAGTAGTATGGGGTTCGCTGAAGCTTTCTTT
>TRBJ2-1|.|16|TRBD2|TRBV7-2
CASSSHSGRSRNEQFF
TGTGCCAGCAGCTCACATAGCGGGAGAAGTCGTAATGAGCAGTTCTTC
>TRBJ1-4|.|11|.|TRBV2
CASSEYEKLFF
TGTGCCAGCAGTGAATATGAAAAACTGTTTTTT
>TRBJ1-2|.|16|TRBD1|TRBV5-1
CASRPGQGALSYGYTF
TGCGCCAGCAGACCCGGACAGGGGGCGCTTAGCTATGGCTACACCTTC
>TRBJ1-4|many|13|.|TRBV18
CASSPTASEKLFF
TGTGCCAGCTCACCAACCGCGAGTGAAAAACTGTTTTTT
>TRBJ2-7|.|13|TRBD1|TRBV5-6
CASSLGDRYEQYF
TGTGCCAGCAGCTTGGGGGACAGGTACGAGCAGTACTTC
>TRBJ2-1|.|17|TRBD2|TRBV25-1
CASSDTSGRLPYNEQFF
TGTGCCAGCAGTGATACGAGCGGGAGACTGCCGTACAATGAGCAGTTCTTC
>TRBJ2-7|.|14|.|TRBV30
CAWQFSGASHEQYF
TGTGCCTGGCAGTTCTCAGGGGCGTCCCACGAGCAGTACTTC
>TRBJ2-2|once|12|TRBD2|TRBV29-1
CSARGGTGELFF
TGCAGCGCCCGGGGGGGCACCGGGGAGCTGTTTTTT
>TRBJ2-7|.|15|TRBD2|TRBV5-1
CASSRATSGSYEQYF
TGCGCCAGCAGCCGGGCGACTAGCGGGAGCTACGAGCAGTACTTC
>TRBJ2-1|once|16|TRBD2|TRBV11-3
CASSLGASGSSGEQFF
TGTGCCAGCAGCTTAGGGGCTAGCGGGAGTAGTGGTGAGCAGTTCTTC
>TRBJ2-1|.|19|TRBD2|TRBV7-7
CASSPGVETSGRLSNEQFF
TGTGCCAGCAGTCCTGGGGTTGAGACTAGCGGGAGATTGAGCAATGAGCAGTTCTTC
>TRBJ1-2|.|20|.|TRBV6-1
CASSGATGHPPQVSNYGYTF
TGTGCCAGCAGTGGGGCGACAGGCCACCCTCCTCAGGTATCCAACTATGGCTACACCTTC
>TRBJ2-1|.|14|.|TRBV27
CASSAGPASGEQFF
TGTGCCAGCAGTGCCGGGCCCGCGAGTGGTGAGCAGTTCTTC
>TRBJ2-5|.|13|TRBD1|TRBV5-1
CASSFRQGETQYF
TGCGCCAGCAGCTTTCGACAGGGGGAGACCCAGTACTTC
>TRBJ2-1|.|17|TRBD2|TRBV13
CASSRLAGGHSYNEQFF
TGTGCCAGCAGCAGACTAGCGGGAGGCCATTCCTACAATGAGCAGTTCTTC
>TRBJ2-2|.|15|.|TRBV2
CASLRQPSNTGELFF
TGTGCCAGCCTTAGACAGCCCTCGAACACCGGGGAGCTGTTTTTT
>TRBJ1-5|.|14|TRBD1|TRBV6-5
CASTDRVGNQPQHF
TGTGCCAGCACCGACAGGGTCGGCAATCAGCCCCAGCATTTT
>TRBJ1-2|.|11|.|TRBV19
CASRNRDGYTF
TGTGCCAGCCGGAACAGGGATGGCTACACCTTC
>TRBJ1-2|.|14|.|TRBV5-6
CASSTPGPLRGYTF
TGTGCCAGCAGCACTCCCGGGCCTCTGCGGGGCTACACCTTC
>TRBJ2-7|.|13|.|TRBV5-4
CASSPGTHYEQYF
TGTGCCAGCAGCCCCGGGACACACTACGAGCAGTACTTC
>TRBJ2-7|.|16|TRBD1|TRBV5-5
CASSGTGVPPHYEQYF
TGTGCCAGCAGCGGAACAGGGGTCCCACCCCACTACGAGCAGTACTTC
>TRBJ1-1|.|15|.|TRBV28
CASSPPGATGARAFF
TGTGCCAGCAGTCCCCCGGGGGCTACCGGGGCTAGAGCTTTCTTT
>TRBJ2-7|.|13|.|TRBV18
CASSPGGSDEQYF
TGTGCCAGCTCACCAGGGGGTAGCGACGAGCAGTACTTC
>TRBJ1-1|once|14|.|TRBV6-5
CASSYSRVTTEAFF
TGTGCCAGCAGTTACTCGAGGGTTACCACTGAAGCTTTCTTT
>TRBJ2-2|.|14|.|TRBV19
CASKKESNTGELFF
TGTGCCAGTAAAAAGGAGTCGAACACCGGGGAGCTGTTTTTT
>TRBJ1-2|.|14|.|TRBV5-6
CASSYRSERGGYTF
TGTGCCAGCAGCTATCGGTCGGAGCGGGGTGGCTACACCTTC
>TRBJ2-5|once|13|.|TRBV19
CASSISTQETQYF
TGTGCCAGTAGTATATCGACCCAAGAGACCCAGTACTTC
>TRBJ2-1|.|15|.|TRBV18
CASSPQTGVGNEQFF
TGTGCCAGCTCACCCCAAACGGGAGTGGGCAATGAGCAGTTCTTC
>TRBJ2-7|.|15|TRBD1|TRBV28
CASSYRRDRGNEQYF
TGTGCCAGCAGTTACCGTAGGGACAGGGGTAACGAGCAGTACTTC
>TRBJ1-2|.|14|.|TRBV7-2
CAIALTGLNYGYTF
TGTGCCATCGCCCTAACAGGCTTGAACTATGGCTACACCTTC
>TRBJ2-1|.|14|.|TRBV10-1
CASSDPGSGNEQFF
TGCGCCAGCAGTGACCCCGGGAGTGGCAATGAGCAGTTCTTC
>TRBJ1-1|.|12|.|TRBV7-3
CASSLSSTEAFF
TGTGCCAGCAGCTTATCTTCCACTGAAGCTTTCTTT
>TRBJ2-7|.|16|TRBD2|TRBV5-1
CASSFVSAGTGVLWYF
TGCGCCAGCAGCTTCGTTTCAGCGGGGACTGGGGTTCTGTGGTACTTC